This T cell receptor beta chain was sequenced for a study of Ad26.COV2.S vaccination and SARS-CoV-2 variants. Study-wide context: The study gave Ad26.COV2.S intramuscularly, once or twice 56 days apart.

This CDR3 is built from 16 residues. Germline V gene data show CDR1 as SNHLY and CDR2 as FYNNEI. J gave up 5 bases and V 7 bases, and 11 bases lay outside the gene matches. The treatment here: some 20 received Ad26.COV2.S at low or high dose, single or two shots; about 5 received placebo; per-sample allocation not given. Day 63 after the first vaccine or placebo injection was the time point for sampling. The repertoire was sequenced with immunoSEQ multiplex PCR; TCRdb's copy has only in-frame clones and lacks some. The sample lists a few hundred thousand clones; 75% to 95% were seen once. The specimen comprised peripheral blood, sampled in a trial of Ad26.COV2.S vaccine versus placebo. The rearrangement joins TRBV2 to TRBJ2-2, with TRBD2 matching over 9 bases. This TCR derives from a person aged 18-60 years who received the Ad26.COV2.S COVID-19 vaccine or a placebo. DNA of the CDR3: TGTGCCAGCAAGGAAGCGATGAGCGGGAGGACCGGGGAGCTGTTTTTT. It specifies CASKEAMSGRTGELFF.